The 14 T cell receptor beta chains presented below share a single source sample, sequenced in a study of regulatory T cells. Study results and caveats: In CD3G-deficient patients, conventional CD4+ T cells were enriched for hydrophobic CDR3 residues at positions 6 and 7.

Primers: 52 TRBV forward and 13 TRBJ reverse. Clones were read by immunoSEQ multiplex PCR, and TCRdb kept only the in-frame ones, dropping some. The sample comprises tens of thousands of clones, more than 85% of which are singletons, and 0.98% rests with the top ten. Their specific antigens are unknown. The sequencing input was conventional CD4+ T cells sorted from blood. These receptors were obtained from a child under 10 years old with CD3G deficiency.

There are a few counts of this clone. CDR3 in DNA: TGTGCCAGCAGTAAGACTAGCGGGACGATGTACTTC. Its protein product is CASSKTSGTMYF. The rearrangement links TRBV6-5 to TRBJ2-7; TRBD2 aligns across 11 bases. Looked up from germline, CDR1 is MNHEY and CDR2 is SVGAGI. The J segment lost 12 bases and the V segment lost 5 bases, leaving 6 bases of the junction unmatched. The CDR3 runs 12 residues.

This rearrangement joins TRBV28 to TRBJ2-5, with a weak D call TRBD1 (7 bases). The CDR3 has 14 residues. CDR1 and CDR2 from the germline V gene are MDHEN and SYDVKM. The germline V and J ends were trimmed by 4 bases and 5 bases, with 14 bases remaining between them. CDR3 nucleotides: TGTGCCAGCAGTTCAGGGGGAGGCGTGGAGACCCAGTACTTC. Protein: CASSSGGGVETQYF. Drawing the rest from reference TRBV28 and TRBJ2-5, the complete variable domain is DVKVTQSSRYLVKRTGEKVFLECVQDMDHENMFWYRQDPGLGLRLIYFSYDVKMKEKGDIPEGYSVSREKKERFSLILESASTNQTSMYLCASSSGGGVETQYFGPGTRLLVL.

The chain is built from TRBV11-2 and TRBJ2-7, with D unresolved. The germline V gene encodes CDR1 SGHAT and CDR2 FQNNGV. V was shortened by 2 bases and J by 4 bases, with 24 bases between the two germline ends. The CDR3 covers 18 residues. In nucleotides, the CDR3 is TGTGCCAGCAGCTTATACAGATCCTCGTTGGGCAGAGGTTACGAGCAGTACTTC. Translated, it gives CASSLYRSSLGRGYEQYF.

V usage is TRBV5-1 and J usage is TRBJ1-1; D ambiguous. Germline V CDR1 and CDR2: SGHRS, YFSETQ. The CDR3 runs to 15 residues. Trimming left V 0 bases short and J 2 bases short, with 11 bases between. The CDR3 loop is CASSLDPGLNTEAFF. In DNA form, the CDR3 reads TGCGCCAGCAGCTTGGACCCCGGGCTAAACACTGAAGCTTTCTTT.

J is TRBJ1-1 and V is TRBV10-1, with 8 bases that match TRBD1. Per the germline V gene, CDR1 is WNHNN and CDR2 is SYGVQD (reference sequence). Trimming took 4 bases from V and 4 from J; bases not matched to a gene: 11. This CDR3 has 16 residues. CDR3 residues: CASSVLQGGRGTEAFF. The DNA for the CDR3 is TGCGCCAGCAGTGTATTACAGGGGGGTAGGGGCACTGAAGCTTTCTTT.

V usage is TRBV6-4 and J usage is TRBJ2-7; TRBD1 is a possible D gene (6 bases). Between the trimmed V and J ends, which lost 2 bases and 0 bases, there was a span of 8 bases. The CDR3 is 14 amino acids. Germline CDR1 reads MRHNA; CDR2 reads SNTAGT. CDR3 sequence: CASSDRDNSYEQYF. The CDR3 DNA is TGTGCCAGCAGTGACCGGGACAACTCCTACGAGCAGTACTTC.

The chain links TRBV7-8 to TRBJ2-1; D possibly corresponds to TRBD1 (6 bases). The V end lost 5 bases, the J end lost 7 bases, and 15 bases lay between the germline ends. The CDR3 sequence is 14 residues long. Germline values: CDR1 SGHVS, CDR2 FQNEAQ. The CDR3 spells CASSPRTAPNEQFF. CDR3 DNA: TGTGCCAGCAGCCCAAGGACAGCCCCTAATGAGCAGTTCTTC.

This clone was seen once. J is TRBJ2-3 and V is TRBV28; 8 bases line up with TRBD2. Unmatched junction bases numbered 8, after V lost 6 bases and J lost 3 bases. The CDR3 spans 15 residues. Germline loops: CDR1 MDHEN, CDR2 SYDVKM. The CDR3: CASSAPGLVTDTQYF. CDR3 DNA: TGTGCCAGCAGCGCGCCGGGACTAGTAACAGATACGCAGTATTTT.

V and J are TRBV7-9 and TRBJ2-3, with TRBD2 matching over 13 bases. Germline-derived CDR1 and CDR2 are SEHNR and FQNEAQ (reference sequence). There are 16 residues in the CDR3. The junction had 9 bases not matched to a gene; V was cut back by 5 bases and J by 7 bases. The CDR3 reads CASSKTGTSGTNTQYF. The DNA for the CDR3 is TGTGCCAGCAGCAAAACCGGGACTAGCGGGACTAATACGCAGTATTTT.

This chain joins TRBV19 and TRBJ2-6, with a possible D match to TRBD1 (7 bases). Germline V gene sequence: CDR1 LNHDA, CDR2 SQIVND (reference sequence). The V end was cut by 4 bases, the J end by 2 bases, with 12 bases between. CDR3 length equals 16 residues. The CDR3 DNA reads TGTGCCAGTAGTAGACAGGGAGGCACTGGGGCCAACGTCCTGACTTTC. Its protein product is CASSRQGGTGANVLTF.

The rearrangement joins TRBV5-1 to TRBJ2-2; no firm D call. V was shortened by 0 bases and J by 0 bases, with 12 bases between the two germline ends. There are 17 residues in the CDR3. The germline V gene encodes CDR1 SGHRS and CDR2 YFSETQ. The CDR3 DNA follows: TGCGCCAGCAGCTTGGGAGACCGGAGCACGAACACCGGGGAGCTGTTTTTT. This translates into CASSLGDRSTNTGELFF.

The count of this clone is one. The chain joins TRBV28 to TRBJ1-3; possible D gene TRBD1, 6 bases. There are 16 residues in the CDR3. Germline CDR1 MDHEN, CDR2 SYDVKM. V was shortened by 2 bases and J by 2 bases, with 13 bases between the two germline ends. The CDR3 coding sequence is TGTGCCAGCAGTTTACGGGGGGCGCATCCTGGAAACACCATATATTTT. The encoded protein is CASSLRGAHPGNTIYF. Full variable domain (rest looked up from reference TRBV28 and TRBJ1-3): DVKVTQSSRYLVKRTGEKVFLECVQDMDHENMFWYRQDPGLGLRLIYFSYDVKMKEKGDIPEGYSVSREKKERFSLILESASTNQTSMYLCASSLRGAHPGNTIYFGEGSWLTVV.

The V call is TRBV6-6, the J call TRBJ1-2, with a tentative D call TRBD1 (6 bases). There are 15 residues in the CDR3. V lost 6 bases and J lost 10, with 24 bases in between. The germline V gene encodes CDR1 MNHNY and CDR2 SVGAGI (reference sequence). The CDR3 coding sequence is TGTGCCAGCAGCAAACAGGGACCGCTCCGCGTAGACTACACCTTC. Translation: CASSKQGPLRVDYTF.

The genes are TRBV11-2 and TRBJ2-7; D is ambiguous. Germline V CDR1 and CDR2: SGHAT, FQNNGV. This CDR3 is built from 11 residues. V shed 0 bases and J shed 6 bases, with 3 bases lying between them. CDR3 amino acids: CASSLEREQYF. CDR3 DNA: TGTGCCAGCAGCTTAGAGCGCGAGCAGTACTTC.